These T cell receptor beta chains were read from a single sample in a study of blood T cell repertoires in COVID-19. Profiled with immunoSEQ multiplex PCR; TCRdb holds only in-frame clones, not every one. The table shows some 100,000 clones, with 88% occurring only once. Sequenced material: peripheral blood. These receptors all come from a woman aged 55-69 years with acute or convalescent COVID-19. CDR3s include the opening cysteine and the closing phenylalanine or tryptophan. The D gene is left open where the match is weak. Clone size appears in some rows only: once, few, many, or a class for an expanded clone.

v_call	j_call	d_call	clone_size	cdr3_aa	cdr3_nt
TRBV10-3	TRBJ1-5	-	-	CAISDDPGNQPQHF	TGTGCCATCAGTGACGACCCCGGGAATCAGCCCCAGCATTTT
TRBV6-5	TRBJ1-4	TRBD1	-	CASSDRGHSNEKLFF	TGTGCCAGCAGCGACAGGGGGCACAGTAATGAAAAACTGTTTTTT
TRBV9	TRBJ1-1	-	-	CASSVEGGLSTEAFF	TGTGCCAGCAGCGTAGAGGGGGGGCTGAGCACTGAAGCTTTCTTT
TRBV5-1	TRBJ2-1	TRBD2	few	CASSLTRLAGANEQFF	TGCGCCAGCAGCTTGACTCGACTAGCGGGAGCCAATGAGCAGTTCTTC
TRBV19	TRBJ1-5	TRBD1	-	CASNDRVVQPQHF	TGTGCCAGCAACGACAGGGTGGTTCAGCCCCAGCATTTT
TRBV7-2	TRBJ1-2	TRBD1	-	CASSLASGKGNRGASDGYTF	TGTGCCAGCAGCTTAGCGTCCGGGAAGGGGAACAGGGGCGCCTCGGATGGCTACACCTTC
TRBV6-6	TRBJ1-1	TRBD1	-	CASSQGQGEAFF	TGTGCCAGCAGTCAGGGACAGGGTGAAGCTTTCTTT
TRBV30	TRBJ1-6	TRBD1	-	CAGDRTQGSPLHF	TGTGCCGGGGACAGGACCCAGGGGTCACCCCTCCACTTT
TRBV19	TRBJ2-5	TRBD1	-	CASSMNRGSQFSKTQYF	TGTGCCAGTAGTATGAACAGGGGGTCCCAATTTAGTAAGACCCAGTACTTC
TRBV2	TRBJ2-5	TRBD2	once	CASSVGTSGGQETQYF	TGTGCCAGCAGTGTAGGGACTAGCGGGGGGCAAGAGACCCAGTACTTC
TRBV20-1	TRBJ2-5	-	-	CSAPRETQYF	TGCAGTGCCCCCAGGGAGACCCAGTACTTC
TRBV7-9	TRBJ1-2	TRBD1	-	CASSQETGGIVYGYTF	TGTGCCAGCAGCCAAGAGACAGGGGGCATTGTATATGGCTACACCTTC
TRBV19	TRBJ1-5	-	-	CASSIGGRRGQPQHF	TGTGCCAGTAGTATCGGTGGGAGGAGGGGTCAGCCCCAGCATTTT
TRBV20-1	TRBJ1-2	-	-	CSASSYGYTF	TGCAGTGCTAGTTCCTACGGCTACACCTTC
TRBV21-1	TRBJ2-4	-	-	CASSKLGQPIAKNIQYF	TGTGCCAGCAGCAAACTGGGACAACCTATAGCCAAAAACATTCAGTACTTC
TRBV10-2	TRBJ1-2	-	-	CASSEDEVAGYNYGYTF	TGCGCCAGCAGTGAGGACGAAGTGGCAGGATATAACTATGGCTACACCTTC
TRBV10-3	TRBJ2-2	TRBD2	once	CAISEGAGVGGELFF	TGTGCCATCAGTGAGGGGGCGGGAGTTGGCGGGGAGCTGTTTTTT
TRBV6-1	TRBJ1-2	TRBD1	few	CASSDGTVGNYGYTF	TGTGCCAGCAGTGACGGGACAGTGGGTAACTATGGCTACACCTTC
TRBV10-3	TRBJ1-6	TRBD1	few	CATAPGQGNSPLHF	TGTGCCACGGCTCCGGGACAGGGAAATTCACCCCTCCACTTT
TRBV5-6	TRBJ1-5	-	-	CASSRGERINQPQHF	TGTGCCAGCAGCCGCGGGGAGAGGATTAATCAGCCCCAGCATTTT
TRBV6-5	TRBJ2-1	-	-	CASSYGASVFF	TGTGCCAGCAGTTACGGGGCTAGCGTGTTCTTC
TRBV9	TRBJ2-2	TRBD2	-	CASSSGLAGEVTGELFF	TGTGCCAGCAGCTCGGGACTAGCGGGAGAGGTTACCGGGGAGCTGTTTTTT
TRBV29-1	TRBJ2-1	-	-	CSAGERGIVYNEQFF	TGCAGCGCTGGAGAGCGCGGGATAGTATACAATGAGCAGTTCTTC
TRBV29-1	TRBJ1-1	TRBD1	once	CSAGQGNTEAFF	TGCAGCGCTGGACAGGGGAACACTGAAGCTTTCTTT
TRBV28	TRBJ2-7	TRBD2	-	CASSLGPLLLAGGKMYEQYF	TGTGCCAGCAGTTTAGGTCCCCTCTTACTAGCGGGAGGTAAAATGTACGAGCAGTACTTC
TRBV5-1	TRBJ1-1	-	-	CASSSSTGANTEAFF	TGCGCCAGCAGCTCATCGACAGGAGCGAACACTGAAGCTTTCTTT
TRBV4-1	TRBJ1-1	TRBD1	-	CASSQTGGGLETEAFF	TGCGCCAGCAGCCAGACAGGGGGCGGTTTAGAAACTGAAGCTTTCTTT
TRBV7-9	TRBJ2-3	TRBD2	-	CASSRGTSGSTVTDTQYF	TGTGCCAGCAGCCGGGGGACTAGCGGGAGTACGGTCACAGATACGCAGTATTTT